This T cell receptor beta chain is drawn from a study of shared clonotypes between healthy human individuals. Sequenced by immunoSEQ multiplex PCR; TCRdb stores in-frame clones only, minus some. The sample contains 2 million to 2.5 million clones, 85% to 95% of which appear only once. Naive CD8 isolation took CD45RO-negative cells positively selected for CCR7 and excluded terminally differentiated effector memory CD45RA+ cells. With 4 bases removed from V and 5 bases from J, the gap between germline ends came to 8 bases. CDR3 length: 12 amino acids. CDR1 is PRHDT and CDR2 is FYEKMQ in the germline V gene (reference sequence). This clone has a single count. No antigen is known for it. Findings and limits, study-wide: Enrolling few donors narrowed the genetic and exposure-history diversity that was represented.

This TCR was sampled from a man between 18 and 29 years old in good health. What was sequenced was naive CD8+ T cells sorted from blood. The chain recombines TRBV13 with TRBJ1-1; D gene uncertain. This chain's CDR3 is CASSSGSTEAFF. DNA for the CDR3: TGTGCCAGCAGCTCCGGTAGTACTGAAGCTTTCTTT. Drawing the rest from reference TRBV13 and TRBJ1-1, the complete variable domain is AAGVIQSPRHLIKEKRETATLKCYPIPRHDTVYWYQQGPGQDPQFLISFYEKMQSDKGSIPDRFSAQQFSDYHSELNMSSLELGDSALYFCASSSGSTEAFFGQGTRLTVV.